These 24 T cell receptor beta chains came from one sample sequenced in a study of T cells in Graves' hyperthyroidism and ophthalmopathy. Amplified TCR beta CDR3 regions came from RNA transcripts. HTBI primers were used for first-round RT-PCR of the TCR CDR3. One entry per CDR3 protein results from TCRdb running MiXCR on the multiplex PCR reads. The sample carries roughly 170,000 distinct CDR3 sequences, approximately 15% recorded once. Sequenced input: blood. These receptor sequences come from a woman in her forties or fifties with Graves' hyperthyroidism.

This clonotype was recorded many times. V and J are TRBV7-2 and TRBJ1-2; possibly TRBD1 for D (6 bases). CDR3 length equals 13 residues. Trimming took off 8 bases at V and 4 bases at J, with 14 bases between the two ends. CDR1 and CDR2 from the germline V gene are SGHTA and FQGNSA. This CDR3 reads CASHGGRLYGYTF. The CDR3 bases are TGTGCCAGCCACGGGGGCAGGCTCTATGGCTACACCTTC.

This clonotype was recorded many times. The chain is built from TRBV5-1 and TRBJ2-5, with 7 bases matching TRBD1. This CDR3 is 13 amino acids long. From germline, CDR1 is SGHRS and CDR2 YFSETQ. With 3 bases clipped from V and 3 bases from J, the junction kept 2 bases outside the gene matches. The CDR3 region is CASSWQGEETQYF. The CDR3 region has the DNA TGCGCCAGCAGCTGGCAGGGGGAAGAGACCCAGTACTTC.

The CDR3 DNA reads as TGTGCCAACACGACAGGGGCGGGGGGGAACACTGAAGCTTTCTTT. It yields the protein CANTTGAGGNTEAFF. The V and J genes are TRBV2 and TRBJ1-1; the match to TRBD1 covers 8 bases. The junction had 11 bases not matched to a gene; V was cut back by 10 bases and J by 1 base. This CDR3 has 15 amino acids. Germline V lookup: CDR1 SNHLY, CDR2 FYNNEI.

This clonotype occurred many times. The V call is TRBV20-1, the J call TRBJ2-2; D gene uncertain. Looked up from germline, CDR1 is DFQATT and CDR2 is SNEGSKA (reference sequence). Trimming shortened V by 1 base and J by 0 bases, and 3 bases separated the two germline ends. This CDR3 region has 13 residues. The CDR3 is CSARVPNTGELFF. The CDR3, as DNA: TGCAGTGCTAGAGTTCCGAACACCGGGGAGCTGTTTTTT.

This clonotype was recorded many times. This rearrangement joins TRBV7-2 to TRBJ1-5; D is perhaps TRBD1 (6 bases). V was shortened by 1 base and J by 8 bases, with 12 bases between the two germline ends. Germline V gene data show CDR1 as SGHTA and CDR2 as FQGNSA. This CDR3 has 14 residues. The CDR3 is CASSLERGLKPQHF. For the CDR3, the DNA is TGTGCCAGCAGCTTAGAAAGGGGGTTGAAGCCCCAGCATTTT. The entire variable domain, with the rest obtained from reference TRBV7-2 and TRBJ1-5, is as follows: GAGVSQSPSNKVTEKGKDVELRCDPISGHTALYWYRQSLGQGLEFLIYFQGNSAPDKSGLPSDRFSAERTGGSVSTLTIQRTQQEDSAVYLCASSLERGLKPQHFGDGTRLSIL.

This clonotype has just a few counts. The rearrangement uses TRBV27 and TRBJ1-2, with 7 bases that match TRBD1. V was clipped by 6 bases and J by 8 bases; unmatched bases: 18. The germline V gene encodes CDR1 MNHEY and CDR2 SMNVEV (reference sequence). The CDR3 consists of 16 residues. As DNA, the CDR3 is TGTGCCAGCAGAACAGGAGGCCTGGAGGGGGCGGGCGGCTACACCTTC. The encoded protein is CASRTGGLEGAGGYTF.

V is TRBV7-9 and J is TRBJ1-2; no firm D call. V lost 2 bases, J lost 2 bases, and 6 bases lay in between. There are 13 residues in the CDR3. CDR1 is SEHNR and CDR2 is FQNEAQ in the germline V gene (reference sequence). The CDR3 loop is CASSLSLNYGYTF. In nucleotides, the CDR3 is TGTGCCAGCAGCTTATCCCTGAACTATGGCTACACCTTC.

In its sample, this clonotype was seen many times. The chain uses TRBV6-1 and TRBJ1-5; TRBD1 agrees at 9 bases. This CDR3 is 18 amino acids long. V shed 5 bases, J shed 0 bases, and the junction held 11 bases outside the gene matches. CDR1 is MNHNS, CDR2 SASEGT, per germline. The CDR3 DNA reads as TGTGCCAGCAGTCAAAGAAACAGGGGGCGGGATAGCAATCAGCCCCAGCATTTT. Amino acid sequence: CASSQRNRGRDSNQPQHF.

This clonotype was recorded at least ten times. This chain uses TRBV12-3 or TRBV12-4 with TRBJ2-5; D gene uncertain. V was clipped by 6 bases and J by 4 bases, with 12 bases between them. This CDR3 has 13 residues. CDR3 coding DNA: TGTGCCAGCAGACCCAGAAATGGAGAGACCCAGTACTTC. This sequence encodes CASRPRNGETQYF.

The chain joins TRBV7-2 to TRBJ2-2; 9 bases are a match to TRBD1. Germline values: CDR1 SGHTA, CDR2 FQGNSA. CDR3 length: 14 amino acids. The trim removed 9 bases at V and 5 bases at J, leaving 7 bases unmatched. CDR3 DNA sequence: TGTGCCAGGCCGGGGACAGGGAGGACCGGGGAGCTGTTTTTT. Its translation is CARPGTGRTGELFF.

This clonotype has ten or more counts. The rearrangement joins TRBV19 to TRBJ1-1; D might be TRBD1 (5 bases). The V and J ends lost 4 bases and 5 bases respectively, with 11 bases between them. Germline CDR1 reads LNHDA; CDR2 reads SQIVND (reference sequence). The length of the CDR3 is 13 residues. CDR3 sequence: CASSKRGGTEAFF. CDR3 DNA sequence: TGTGCCAGTAGTAAGAGGGGAGGTACTGAAGCTTTCTTT.

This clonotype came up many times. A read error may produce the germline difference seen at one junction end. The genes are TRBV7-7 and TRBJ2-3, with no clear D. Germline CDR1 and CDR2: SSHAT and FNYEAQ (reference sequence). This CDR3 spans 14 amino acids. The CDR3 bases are TGTGCTAGCAGCCGTCTAGGGCGCACAGATACGCAGTATTTT. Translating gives CASSRLGRTDTQYF. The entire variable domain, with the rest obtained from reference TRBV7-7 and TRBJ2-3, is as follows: GAGVSQSPRYKVTKRGQDVTLRCDPISSHATLYWYQQALGQGPEFLTYFNYEAQPDKSGLPSDRFSAERPEGSISTLTIQRTEQRDSAMYRCASSRLGRTDTQYFGPGTRLTVL.

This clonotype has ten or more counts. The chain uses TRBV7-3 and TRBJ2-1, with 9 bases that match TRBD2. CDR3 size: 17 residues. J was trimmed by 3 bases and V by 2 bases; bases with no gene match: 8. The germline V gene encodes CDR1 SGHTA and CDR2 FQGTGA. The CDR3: CASSLAASGVGYNEQFF. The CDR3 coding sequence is TGTGCCAGCAGCTTAGCGGCTAGCGGGGTTGGCTACAATGAGCAGTTCTTC.

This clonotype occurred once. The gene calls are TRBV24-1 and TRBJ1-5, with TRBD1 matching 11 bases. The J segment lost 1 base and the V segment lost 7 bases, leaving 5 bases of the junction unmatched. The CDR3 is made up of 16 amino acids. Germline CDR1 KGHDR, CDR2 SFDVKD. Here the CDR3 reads CATSSGTGGSNQPQHF. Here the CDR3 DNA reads TGTGCCACCAGCTCCGGGACAGGGGGGAGCAATCAGCCCCAGCATTTT.

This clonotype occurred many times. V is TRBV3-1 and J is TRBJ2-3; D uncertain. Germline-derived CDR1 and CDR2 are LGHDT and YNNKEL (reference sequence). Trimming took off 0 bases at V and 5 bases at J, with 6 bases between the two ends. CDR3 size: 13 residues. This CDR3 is CASSQDLEDTQYF. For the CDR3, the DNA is TGTGCCAGCAGCCAAGATCTTGAAGATACGCAGTATTTT.

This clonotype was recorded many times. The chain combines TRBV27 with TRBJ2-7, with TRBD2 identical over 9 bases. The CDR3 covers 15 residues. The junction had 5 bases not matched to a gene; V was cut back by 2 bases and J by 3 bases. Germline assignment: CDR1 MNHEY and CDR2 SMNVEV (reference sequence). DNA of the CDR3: TGTGCCAGCAGTTTACGCGGGGGGGGTTTCTACGAGCAGTACTTC. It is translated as CASSLRGGGFYEQYF.

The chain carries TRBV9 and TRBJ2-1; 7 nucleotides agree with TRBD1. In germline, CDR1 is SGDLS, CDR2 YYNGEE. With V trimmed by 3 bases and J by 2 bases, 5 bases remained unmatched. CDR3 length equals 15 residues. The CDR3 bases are TGTGCCAGCAGCGCTACAGGGACAGCCTACAATGAGCAGTTCTTC. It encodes CASSATGTAYNEQFF. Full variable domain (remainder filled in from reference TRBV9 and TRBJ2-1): DSGVTQTPKHLITATGQRVTLRCSPRSGDLSVYWYQQSLDQGLQFLIQYYNGEERAKGNILERFSAQQFPDLHSELNLSSLELGDSALYFCASSATGTAYNEQFFGPGTRLTVL.

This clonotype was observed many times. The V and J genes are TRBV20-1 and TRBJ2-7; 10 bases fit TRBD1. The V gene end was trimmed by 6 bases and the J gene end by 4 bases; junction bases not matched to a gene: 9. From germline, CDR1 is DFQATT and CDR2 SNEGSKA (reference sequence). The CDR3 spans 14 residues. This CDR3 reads CSADGTGAGYEQYF. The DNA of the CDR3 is TGCAGTGCGGATGGGACAGGGGCGGGGTACGAGCAGTACTTC.

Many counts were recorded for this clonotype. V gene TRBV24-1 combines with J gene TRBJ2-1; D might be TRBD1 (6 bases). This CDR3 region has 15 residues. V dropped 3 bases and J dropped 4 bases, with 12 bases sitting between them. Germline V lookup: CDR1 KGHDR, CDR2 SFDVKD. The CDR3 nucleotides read TGTGCCACCAGTGATGCCCGGACAGCTTACAATGAGCAGTTCTTC. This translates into CATSDARTAYNEQFF.

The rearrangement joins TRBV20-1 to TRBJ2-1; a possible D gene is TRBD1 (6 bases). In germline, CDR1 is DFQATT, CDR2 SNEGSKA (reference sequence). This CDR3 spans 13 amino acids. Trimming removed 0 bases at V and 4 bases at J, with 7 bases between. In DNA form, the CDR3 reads TGCAGTGCTAGAGAGGACAGTTACAATGAGCAGTTCTTC. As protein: CSAREDSYNEQFF.

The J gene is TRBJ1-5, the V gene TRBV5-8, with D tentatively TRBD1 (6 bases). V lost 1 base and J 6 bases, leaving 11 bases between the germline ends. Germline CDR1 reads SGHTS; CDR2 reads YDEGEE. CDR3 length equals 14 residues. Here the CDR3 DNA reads TGTGCCAGCAGCTTGCTGACAGGCGTTCAGCCCCAGCATTTT. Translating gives CASSLLTGVQPQHF. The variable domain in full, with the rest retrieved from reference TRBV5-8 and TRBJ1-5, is EAGVTQSPTHLIKTRGQQATLRCSPISGHTSVYWYQQALGLGLQFLLWYDEGEERNRGNFPPRFSGRQFPNYSSELNVNALELEDSALYLCASSLLTGVQPQHFGDGTRLSIL.

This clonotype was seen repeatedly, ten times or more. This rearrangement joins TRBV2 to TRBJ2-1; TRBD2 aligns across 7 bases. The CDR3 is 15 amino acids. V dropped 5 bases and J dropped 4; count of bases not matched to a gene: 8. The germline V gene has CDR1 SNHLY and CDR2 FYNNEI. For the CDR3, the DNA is TGTGCCAGCAGTAAGGCGGGACTAACATACAATGAGCAGTTCTTC. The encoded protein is CASSKAGLTYNEQFF.

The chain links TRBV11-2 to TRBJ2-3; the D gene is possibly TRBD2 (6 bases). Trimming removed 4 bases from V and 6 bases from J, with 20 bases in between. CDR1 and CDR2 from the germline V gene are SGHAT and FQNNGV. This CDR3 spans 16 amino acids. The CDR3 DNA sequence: TGTGCCAGCAGCTCCGCCTTACTAGCATGGTCGGATACGCAGTATTTT. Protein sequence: CASSSALLAWSDTQYF.

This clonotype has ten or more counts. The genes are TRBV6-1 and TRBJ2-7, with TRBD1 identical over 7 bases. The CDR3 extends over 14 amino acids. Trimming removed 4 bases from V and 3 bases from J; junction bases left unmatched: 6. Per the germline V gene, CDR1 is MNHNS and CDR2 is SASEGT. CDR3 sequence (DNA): TGTGCCAGCAGTGTCTGGACAGGCAACTACGAGCAGTACTTC. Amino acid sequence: CASSVWTGNYEQYF.